Listed below are T cell receptor beta chains from one sample, sequenced in a study of OX40 agonist ivuxolimab in advanced cancers. The table came from immunoSEQ multiplex PCR; TCRdb's copy has only in-frame clones and leaves some out. The data show around 70,000 clones, with roughly 80% seen just once and around 9.9% held by the top ten. This specimen was CD4+ or CD8+ T cells sorted from blood, taken in a trial of the OX40 agonist ivuxolimab. These receptors all stem from an adult with an advanced solid tumor such as melanoma, head and neck, liver or kidney cancer. CDR3s leave out the opening cysteine and the closing phenylalanine or tryptophan. Each record gives: V gene, CDR3 protein.

TRBV7-2 ASSQLAGLSYEQY
TRBV6-1 ASRADRDRFGYT
TRBV28 ASSSQGTEAF
TRBV7-2 ASKGATEAF
TRBV7-5 ARRGRCRQSRANVLT
TRBV5-1 ASSLAGTSGELF
TRBV7-2 ASSLGSGVSNQPQH
TRBV11-3 ASSSCGGGNQPQH
TRBV5-6 ASSLDPLARPSTDTQY
TRBV11-2 ASSSLTTSGNTIY
TRBV6-4 ASSGLAGGGQTQY
TRBV7-3 ASSAGTAAAGGETQY
TRBV5-1 ASSSTSGGAGETQY
TRBV5-5 ASSLVGTVSDTQY
TRBV28 ASYSGAGVNTEAF
TRBV4-3 ASSQEVRGAEAF
TRBV6-5 ASSYSPGMNYGYT
TRBV28 ASSLSTLAKNIQY
TRBV6-1 ASSDQSGQPQH
TRBV28 ASSSHGDVYGYT
TRBV30 AWSGLGREYEQY
TRBV6-9 ASSYRSGYNTEAF
TRBV9 ASSPRTGFNEKLF
TRBV5-4 ASRPGQQETQY
TRBV10-1 AAGVRGSLNTEAF
TRBV2 ASSETSGGAGELF
TRBV6-5 ASSYSGAYEQY
TRBV15 ATSREAGLNTEAF
TRBV5-1 ASSVPGAQGTQY
TRBV5-1 ASSLWDRGSRGNQPQH
TRBV18 ASSPLIDGQGSDNEQF
TRBV25-1 ASSNVGEGYT
TRBV27 ASSLSIPSGRDEQY
TRBV4-1 ASSQFVGTNTGELF
TRBV6-6 ASSYSQGPYNEQF
TRBV11-2 ASSLRKNTGELF
TRBV10-3 AIGSSGVTDTQY
TRBV30 AWSVGGGWEQY
TRBV5-8 ASSPSKDRYPYGNQPQH
TRBV4-2 ASSQAGTIKEQF
TRBV2 ASRSGTRRIGGELF
TRBV27 ASSISEQAEAF
TRBV19 ASSTSQAGQETQY
TRBV2 ASRLGLAGGEQY
TRBV7-6 ASSLRSGTDANTGELF
TRBV5-1 ASSLLSGGEETQY
TRBV2 ASSGGPGANVLT
TRBV6-1 ASSEGTGGGGEAF
TRBV28 ASRVSTTALVGENTEAF